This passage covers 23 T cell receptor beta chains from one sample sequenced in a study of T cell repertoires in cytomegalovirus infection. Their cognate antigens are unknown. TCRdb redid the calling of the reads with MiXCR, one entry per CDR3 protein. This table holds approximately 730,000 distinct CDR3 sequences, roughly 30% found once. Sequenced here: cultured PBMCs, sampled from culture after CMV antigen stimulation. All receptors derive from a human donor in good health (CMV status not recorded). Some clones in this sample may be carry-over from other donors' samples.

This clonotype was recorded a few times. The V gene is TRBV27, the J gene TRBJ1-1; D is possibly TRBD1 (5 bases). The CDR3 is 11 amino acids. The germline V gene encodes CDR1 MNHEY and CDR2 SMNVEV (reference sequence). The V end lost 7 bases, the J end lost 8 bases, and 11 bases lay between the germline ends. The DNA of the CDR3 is TGTGCCAGCATCACTGCAGGGGAAGCTTTCTTT. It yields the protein CASITAGEAFF.

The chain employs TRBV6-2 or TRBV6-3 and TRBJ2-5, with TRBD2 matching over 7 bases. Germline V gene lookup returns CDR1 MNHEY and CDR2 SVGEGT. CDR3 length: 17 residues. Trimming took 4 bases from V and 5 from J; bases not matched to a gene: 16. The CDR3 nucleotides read TGTGCCAGCAGTTTCGCAACCAGCCTGGCGGGAGTGGAGACCCAGTACTTC. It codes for CASSFATSLAGVETQYF.

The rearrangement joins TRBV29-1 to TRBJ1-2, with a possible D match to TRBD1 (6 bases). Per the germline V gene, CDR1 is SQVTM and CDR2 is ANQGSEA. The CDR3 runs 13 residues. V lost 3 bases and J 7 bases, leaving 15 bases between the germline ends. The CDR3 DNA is TGCAGCGTTGACGAAGGGGGAGATGGTGGCTACACCTTC. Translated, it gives CSVDEGGDGGYTF.

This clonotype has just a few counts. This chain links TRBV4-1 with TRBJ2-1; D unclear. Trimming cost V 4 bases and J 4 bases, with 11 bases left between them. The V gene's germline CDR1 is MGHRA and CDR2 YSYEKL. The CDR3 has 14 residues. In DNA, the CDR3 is TGCGCCAGCAGCCCCTGGACGGCTTACAATGAGCAGTTCTTC. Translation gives CASSPWTAYNEQFF.

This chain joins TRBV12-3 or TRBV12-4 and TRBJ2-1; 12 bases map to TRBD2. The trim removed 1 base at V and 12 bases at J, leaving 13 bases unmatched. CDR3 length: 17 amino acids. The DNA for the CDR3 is TGTGCCAGCAGTTTAGGACGGCGGCTAGCGGGAGGGGGGGGGCAGTTCTTC. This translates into CASSLGRRLAGGGGQFF.

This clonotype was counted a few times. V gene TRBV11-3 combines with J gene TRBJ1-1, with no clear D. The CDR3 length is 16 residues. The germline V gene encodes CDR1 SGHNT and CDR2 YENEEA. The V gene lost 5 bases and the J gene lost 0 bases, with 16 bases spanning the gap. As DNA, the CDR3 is TGTGCCAGCAGCCCTCCGGAGAACCCTATGAACACTGAAGCTTTCTTT. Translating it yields CASSPPENPMNTEAFF. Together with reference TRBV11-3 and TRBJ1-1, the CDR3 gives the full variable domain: EAGVVQSPRYKIIEKKQPVAFWCNPISGHNTLYWYLQNLGQGPELLIRYENEEAVDDSQLPKDRFSAERLKGVDSTLKIQPAELGDSAVYLCASSPPENPMNTEAFFGQGTRLTVV.

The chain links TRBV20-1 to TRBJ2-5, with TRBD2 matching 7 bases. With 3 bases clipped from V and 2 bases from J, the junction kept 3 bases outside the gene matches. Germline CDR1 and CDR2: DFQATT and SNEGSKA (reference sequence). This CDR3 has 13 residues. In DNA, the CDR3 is TGCAGTGCTAGTGGGGGGGGACAAGAGACCCAGTACTTC. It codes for CSASGGGQETQYF.

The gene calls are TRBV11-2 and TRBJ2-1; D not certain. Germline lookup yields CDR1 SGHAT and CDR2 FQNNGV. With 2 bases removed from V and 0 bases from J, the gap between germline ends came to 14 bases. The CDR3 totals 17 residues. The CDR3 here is CASSLRYALPSYNEQFF. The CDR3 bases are TGTGCCAGCAGCTTAAGGTATGCCCTCCCCTCCTACAATGAGCAGTTCTTC.

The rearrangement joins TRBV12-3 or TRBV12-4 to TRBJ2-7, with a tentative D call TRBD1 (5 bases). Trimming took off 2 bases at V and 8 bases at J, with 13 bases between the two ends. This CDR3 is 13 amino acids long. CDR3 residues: CASSLRQGSQQYF. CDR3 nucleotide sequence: TGTGCCAGCAGTTTAAGGCAGGGCAGTCAGCAGTACTTC.

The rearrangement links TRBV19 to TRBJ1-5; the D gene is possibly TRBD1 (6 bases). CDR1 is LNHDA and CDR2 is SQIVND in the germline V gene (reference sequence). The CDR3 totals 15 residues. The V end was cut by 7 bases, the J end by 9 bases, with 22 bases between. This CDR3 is CASTDRGASLRPQHF. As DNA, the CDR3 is TGTGCCAGTACCGATCGGGGGGCATCCCTACGGCCCCAGCATTTT.

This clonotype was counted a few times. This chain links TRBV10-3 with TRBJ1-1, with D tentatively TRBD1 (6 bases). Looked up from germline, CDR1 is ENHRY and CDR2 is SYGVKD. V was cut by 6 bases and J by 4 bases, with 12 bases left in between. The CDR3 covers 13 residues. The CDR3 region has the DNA TGTGCCATCAGGGGGGGGCTTAGCACTGAAGCTTTCTTT. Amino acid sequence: CAIRGGLSTEAFF.

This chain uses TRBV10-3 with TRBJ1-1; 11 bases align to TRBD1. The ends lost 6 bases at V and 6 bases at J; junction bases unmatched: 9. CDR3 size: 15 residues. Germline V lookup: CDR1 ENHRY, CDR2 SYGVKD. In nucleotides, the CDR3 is TGTGCCATCAGGGACAGGGGGCGAGTCTCTGCTGAAGCTTTCTTT. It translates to CAIRDRGRVSAEAFF.

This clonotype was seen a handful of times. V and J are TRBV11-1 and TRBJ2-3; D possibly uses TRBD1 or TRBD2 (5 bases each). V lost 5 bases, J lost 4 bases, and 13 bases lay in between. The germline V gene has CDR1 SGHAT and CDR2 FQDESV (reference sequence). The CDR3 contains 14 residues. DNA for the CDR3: TGTGCCAGCAGCGACGTGGGGGTCCCAGATACGCAGTATTTT. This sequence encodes CASSDVGVPDTQYF.

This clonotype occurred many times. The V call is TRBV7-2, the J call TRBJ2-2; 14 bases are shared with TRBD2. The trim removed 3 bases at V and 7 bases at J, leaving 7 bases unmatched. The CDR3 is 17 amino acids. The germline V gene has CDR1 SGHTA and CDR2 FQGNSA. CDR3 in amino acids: CASSFTGLAGVGGELFF. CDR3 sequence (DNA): TGTGCCAGCAGCTTTACGGGACTAGCGGGAGTCGGCGGGGAGCTGTTTTTT.

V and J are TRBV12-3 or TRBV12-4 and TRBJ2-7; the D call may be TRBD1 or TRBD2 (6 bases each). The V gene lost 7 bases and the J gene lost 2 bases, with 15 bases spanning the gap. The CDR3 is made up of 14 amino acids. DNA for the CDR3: TGTGCCAGCAATCAAGGGGGGCCTCCCTACGAGCAGTACTTC. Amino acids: CASNQGGPPYEQYF.

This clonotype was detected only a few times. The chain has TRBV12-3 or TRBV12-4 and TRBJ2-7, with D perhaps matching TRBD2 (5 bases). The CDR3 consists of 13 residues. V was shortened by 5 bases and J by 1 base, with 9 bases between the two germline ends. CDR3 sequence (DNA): TGTGCCAGCAGTAACGGCGGGTCCTACGAGCAGTACTTC. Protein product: CASSNGGSYEQYF.

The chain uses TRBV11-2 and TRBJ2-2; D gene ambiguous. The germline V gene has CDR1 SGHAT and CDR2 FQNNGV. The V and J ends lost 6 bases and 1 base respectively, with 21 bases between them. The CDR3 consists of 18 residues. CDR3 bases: TGTGCCAGCAGACAAGGGCCAAACTCTCGAGGGAACACCGGGGAGCTGTTTTTT. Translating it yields CASRQGPNSRGNTGELFF.

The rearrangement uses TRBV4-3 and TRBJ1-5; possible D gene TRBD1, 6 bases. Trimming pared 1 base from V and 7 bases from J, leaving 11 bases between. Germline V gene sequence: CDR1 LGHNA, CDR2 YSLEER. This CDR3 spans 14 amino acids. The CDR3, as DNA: TGCGCCAGCAGCCAAGGAAGGGGGGACCAGCCCCAGCATTTT. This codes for CASSQGRGDQPQHF.

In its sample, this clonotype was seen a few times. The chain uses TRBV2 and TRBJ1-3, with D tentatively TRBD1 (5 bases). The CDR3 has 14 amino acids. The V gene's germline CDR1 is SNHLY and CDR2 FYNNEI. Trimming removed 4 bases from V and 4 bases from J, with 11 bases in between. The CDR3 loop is CASSGRVYGNTIYF. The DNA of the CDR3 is TGTGCCAGCAGTGGCAGGGTCTACGGAAACACCATATATTTT.

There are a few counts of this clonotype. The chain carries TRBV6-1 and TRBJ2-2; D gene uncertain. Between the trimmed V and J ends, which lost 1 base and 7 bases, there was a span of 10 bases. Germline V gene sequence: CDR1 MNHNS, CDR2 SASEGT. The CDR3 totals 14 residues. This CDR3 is CASSEDLESGELFF. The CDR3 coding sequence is TGTGCCAGCAGTGAAGATTTGGAAAGCGGGGAGCTGTTTTTT.

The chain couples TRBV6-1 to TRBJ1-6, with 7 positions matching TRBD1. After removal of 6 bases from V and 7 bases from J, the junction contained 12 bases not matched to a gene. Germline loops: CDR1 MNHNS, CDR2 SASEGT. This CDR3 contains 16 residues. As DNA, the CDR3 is TGTGCCAGCAGCCCTGAACAGGGGCGTAGAAATTCACCCCTCCACTTT. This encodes CASSPEQGRRNSPLHF.

DNA for the CDR3: TGTGCCAGCACCCCGGACGGGGGCGGTCAGCCCCAGCATTTT. This gives the protein CASTPDGGGQPQHF. The V call is TRBV7-6, the J call TRBJ1-5, with D possibly matching TRBD1 (6 bases). This CDR3 region has 14 residues. V lost 7 bases and J lost 6, with 16 bases in between. Germline CDR1 is SGHVS and CDR2 is FNYEAQ.

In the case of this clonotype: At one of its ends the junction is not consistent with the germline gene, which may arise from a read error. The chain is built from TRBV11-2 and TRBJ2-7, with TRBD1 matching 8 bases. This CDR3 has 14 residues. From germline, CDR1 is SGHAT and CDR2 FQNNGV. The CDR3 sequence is CASSPPGQGYEQCF. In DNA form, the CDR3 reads TGTGCCAGCAGCCCCCCCGGACAGGGATACGAGCAGTGCTTC.